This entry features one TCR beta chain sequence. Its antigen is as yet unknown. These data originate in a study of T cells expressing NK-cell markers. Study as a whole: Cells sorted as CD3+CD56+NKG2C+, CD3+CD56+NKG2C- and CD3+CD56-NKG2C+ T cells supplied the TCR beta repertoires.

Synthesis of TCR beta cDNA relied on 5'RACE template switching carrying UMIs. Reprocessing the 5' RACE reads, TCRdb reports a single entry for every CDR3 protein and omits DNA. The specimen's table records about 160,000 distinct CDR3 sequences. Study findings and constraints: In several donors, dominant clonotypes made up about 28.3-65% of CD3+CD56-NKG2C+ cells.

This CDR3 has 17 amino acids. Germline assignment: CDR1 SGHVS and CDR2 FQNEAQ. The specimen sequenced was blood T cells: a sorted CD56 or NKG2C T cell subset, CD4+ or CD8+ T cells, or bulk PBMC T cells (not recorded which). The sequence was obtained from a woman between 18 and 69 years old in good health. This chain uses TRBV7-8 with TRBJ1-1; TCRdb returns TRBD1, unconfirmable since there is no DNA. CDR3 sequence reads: CASSSTRDRGLNTEAFF.